The rows below give T cell receptor beta chains drawn from one sample of a study of beta chain features in type 1 diabetes. Only in-frame clones appear in the TCRdb table, and some are missing; sequencing was by immunoSEQ multiplex PCR. The repertoire holds 360,000 or so clones, with around a fifth as singletons. The source material was naive CD4+ T cells from blood. The source of these receptors is a woman between 18 and 30 years old in good health. Each CDR3 is given with its conserved first and last residue. Fields, in order: V gene, D gene, J gene, clone size, CDR3 DNA, CDR3 protein. A D gene is named only where the DNA matches it firmly. Clone size is shown for a subset of rows, as once, few, many or a class of expanded clone.

v_call: TRBV30; d_call: .; j_call: TRBJ1-1; clone_size: .; cdr3_nt: TGTGCCTGGAGTCAACAGGGGAACACTGAAGCTTTCTTT; cdr3_aa: CAWSQQGNTEAFF
v_call: TRBV5-1; d_call: TRBD2; j_call: TRBJ2-3; clone_size: .; cdr3_nt: TGCGCCAGCAGCCTGGGTCGGGGAGGGGCAGATACGCAGTATTTT; cdr3_aa: CASSLGRGGADTQYF
v_call: TRBV5-1; d_call: .; j_call: TRBJ2-3; clone_size: .; cdr3_nt: TGCGCCAGCAGCTCCGGACGGACAGCCACAGATACGCAGTATTTT; cdr3_aa: CASSSGRTATDTQYF
v_call: TRBV4-1; d_call: TRBD1; j_call: TRBJ1-2; clone_size: .; cdr3_nt: TGCGCCAGCAGCCCACCTAATCGACAGGGGGCTAACTATGGCTACACCTTC; cdr3_aa: CASSPPNRQGANYGYTF
v_call: TRBV6-1; d_call: .; j_call: TRBJ2-3; clone_size: .; cdr3_nt: TGTGCCAGCAGTACAGGGAATACGCAGTATTTT; cdr3_aa: CASSTGNTQYF
v_call: TRBV30; d_call: .; j_call: TRBJ1-2; clone_size: few; cdr3_nt: TGTGCCTGGAGTGTACGTTTGGGGCCTGATGGCTACACCTTC; cdr3_aa: CAWSVRLGPDGYTF
v_call: TRBV19; d_call: TRBD1; j_call: TRBJ1-5; clone_size: .; cdr3_nt: TGTGCCAGTAGCCAATCGACAGGGGTCCTAAATCAGCCCCAGCATTTT; cdr3_aa: CASSQSTGVLNQPQHF
v_call: TRBV11-3; d_call: .; j_call: TRBJ2-6; clone_size: .; cdr3_nt: TGTGCCAGGAGACAGCGATCAAGAGAGGCCAACGTCCTGACTTTC; cdr3_aa: CARRQRSREANVLTF
v_call: TRBV5-6; d_call: TRBD2; j_call: TRBJ2-5; clone_size: .; cdr3_nt: TGTGCCAGCAGCTCCGGGGGGTGGTTCCAAGAGACCCAGTACTTC; cdr3_aa: CASSSGGWFQETQYF
v_call: TRBV2; d_call: .; j_call: TRBJ2-7; clone_size: few; cdr3_nt: TGTGCCAGCATTGGACAGTCTTCCGGGCAGTACTTC; cdr3_aa: CASIGQSSGQYF
v_call: TRBV6-6; d_call: .; j_call: TRBJ2-3; clone_size: few; cdr3_nt: TGTGCCAGCAGTTACGGAACAGGGTATAGAGATACGCAGTATTTT; cdr3_aa: CASSYGTGYRDTQYF
v_call: TRBV5-1; d_call: TRBD1; j_call: TRBJ2-7; clone_size: few; cdr3_nt: TGCGCCAGCAGCTTGACAGGGGGTTACGAGCAGTACTTC; cdr3_aa: CASSLTGGYEQYF
v_call: TRBV9; d_call: .; j_call: TRBJ2-3; clone_size: few; cdr3_nt: TGTGCCAGCAGCGTAGCCACAGTGAGTACGCAGTATTTT; cdr3_aa: CASSVATVSTQYF
v_call: TRBV6-6; d_call: .; j_call: TRBJ2-3; clone_size: .; cdr3_nt: TGTGCCAGCAGTTACCGGCAGGGCACAGATACGCAGTATTTT; cdr3_aa: CASSYRQGTDTQYF
v_call: TRBV19; d_call: TRBD2; j_call: TRBJ2-5; clone_size: few; cdr3_nt: TGTGCCAGTAGTAGGTCTAGCGGGAGGATCGTTGAGACCCAGTACTTC; cdr3_aa: CASSRSSGRIVETQYF
v_call: TRBV11-3; d_call: .; j_call: TRBJ2-2; clone_size: few; cdr3_nt: TGTGCCAGCAGCCTCTTATCTAGCGCGAACACCGGGGAGCTGTTTTTT; cdr3_aa: CASSLLSSANTGELFF
v_call: TRBV4-1; d_call: .; j_call: TRBJ2-4; clone_size: .; cdr3_nt: TGCGCCAGCAGCCAAGCTGCAGAGGGGAGGGCCAAAAACATTCAGTACTTC; cdr3_aa: CASSQAAEGRAKNIQYF
v_call: TRBV18; d_call: TRBD1; j_call: TRBJ1-2; clone_size: .; cdr3_nt: TGTGCCAGCTCACCACAGGCTGAGACAGGGATTCCTGGCTACACCTTC; cdr3_aa: CASSPQAETGIPGYTF
v_call: TRBV5-1; d_call: TRBD1; j_call: TRBJ1-4; clone_size: .; cdr3_nt: TGCGCCAGCAGCACCGGACAGGTTAATGAAAAACTGTTTTTT; cdr3_aa: CASSTGQVNEKLFF
v_call: TRBV7-2; d_call: .; j_call: TRBJ2-7; clone_size: few; cdr3_nt: TGTGCCAGCAGCTCGCCCGGGTGGCTCGAGCAGTACTTC; cdr3_aa: CASSSPGWLEQYF
v_call: TRBV29-1; d_call: TRBD1; j_call: TRBJ2-7; clone_size: .; cdr3_nt: TGCAGCGTTGGGAGGGACAGGGACTACGAGCAGTACTTC; cdr3_aa: CSVGRDRDYEQYF
v_call: TRBV6-5; d_call: .; j_call: TRBJ2-3; clone_size: .; cdr3_nt: TGTGCCAGCAGTCAACAGGGAGTTGGCACAGATACGCAGTATTTT; cdr3_aa: CASSQQGVGTDTQYF
v_call: TRBV4-1; d_call: .; j_call: TRBJ1-1; clone_size: few; cdr3_nt: TGCGCCAGCAGCCAAGATACCCAGACAGTAAACACTGAAGCTTTCTTT; cdr3_aa: CASSQDTQTVNTEAFF
v_call: TRBV4-3; d_call: TRBD1; j_call: TRBJ1-5; clone_size: .; cdr3_nt: TGCGCCAGCAGCCATATACAGGGGGACAATCAGCCCCAGCATTTT; cdr3_aa: CASSHIQGDNQPQHF
v_call: TRBV5-1; d_call: .; j_call: TRBJ2-5; clone_size: few; cdr3_nt: TGCGCCAGCAGCTTGGACAGGGCCCAAGAGACCCAGTACTTC; cdr3_aa: CASSLDRAQETQYF
v_call: TRBV7-2; d_call: TRBD1; j_call: TRBJ1-6; clone_size: .; cdr3_nt: TGTGCCAGCAGCTTAAGGTCAGGGGGAGATTCACCCCTCCACTTT; cdr3_aa: CASSLRSGGDSPLHF
v_call: TRBV5-1; d_call: TRBD2; j_call: TRBJ2-7; clone_size: few; cdr3_nt: TGCGCCAGCAGCGGACTAGCGGGAGGATCCTACGAGCAGTACTTC; cdr3_aa: CASSGLAGGSYEQYF
v_call: TRBV15; d_call: .; j_call: TRBJ1-2; clone_size: .; cdr3_nt: TGTGCCACCAGCAGAAAGACTATCCTTCCCTATAACTATGGCTACACCTTC; cdr3_aa: CATSRKTILPYNYGYTF
v_call: TRBV5-1; d_call: .; j_call: TRBJ1-1; clone_size: .; cdr3_nt: TGCGCCAGCAGCTTGGGTGGGACTAACCAAGAGGGAGCTTTCTTT; cdr3_aa: CASSLGGTNQEGAFF
v_call: TRBV4-2; d_call: TRBD2; j_call: TRBJ2-3; clone_size: .; cdr3_nt: TGTGCCAGCAGTCCGACGAGCGGGGAAAGAACAGATACGCAGTATTTT; cdr3_aa: CASSPTSGERTDTQYF
v_call: TRBV5-1; d_call: .; j_call: TRBJ2-1; clone_size: few; cdr3_nt: TGCGCCAGCAGCTTGCCGTTGGCCCGGGATGAGCAGTTCTTC; cdr3_aa: CASSLPLARDEQFF
v_call: TRBV7-9; d_call: TRBD1; j_call: TRBJ1-1; clone_size: .; cdr3_nt: TGTGCCAGCAGCCTCGGGACAGCGATCACTGAAGCTTTCTTT; cdr3_aa: CASSLGTAITEAFF
v_call: TRBV19; d_call: TRBD1; j_call: TRBJ1-2; clone_size: few; cdr3_nt: TGTGCCAGTTTGACAGGGTACGGCTACACCTTC; cdr3_aa: CASLTGYGYTF
v_call: TRBV5-1; d_call: .; j_call: TRBJ1-1; clone_size: few; cdr3_nt: TGCGCCAGCAGCCGTGGGCCTCAGAACACTGAAGCTTTCTTT; cdr3_aa: CASSRGPQNTEAFF
v_call: TRBV4-2; d_call: .; j_call: TRBJ2-2; clone_size: .; cdr3_nt: TGTGCCAGCAGCCAGTCGGGGACCGGGGAGCTGTTTTTT; cdr3_aa: CASSQSGTGELFF
v_call: TRBV6-5; d_call: .; j_call: TRBJ1-1; clone_size: .; cdr3_nt: TGTGCCAGCAGGCCGACAGTAGCCGACACTGAAGCTTTCTTT; cdr3_aa: CASRPTVADTEAFF
v_call: TRBV11-1; d_call: .; j_call: TRBJ2-2; clone_size: .; cdr3_nt: TGTGCCAGCAGCTTTAGACTAACCGGGGAGCTGTTTTTT; cdr3_aa: CASSFRLTGELFF
v_call: TRBV7-2; d_call: .; j_call: TRBJ2-3; clone_size: few; cdr3_nt: TGTGCCAGCAGCTTAATGCGGGGGCCAGATACGCAGTATTTT; cdr3_aa: CASSLMRGPDTQYF
v_call: TRBV5-8; d_call: .; j_call: TRBJ1-5; clone_size: few; cdr3_nt: TGTGCCAGCAGCTTGGACAGGTTCTCTGGGAGCAATCAGCCCCAGCATTTT; cdr3_aa: CASSLDRFSGSNQPQHF
v_call: TRBV2; d_call: .; j_call: TRBJ2-7; clone_size: few; cdr3_nt: TGTGCCAGCAGAGGGGACAACTACGAGCAGTACTTC; cdr3_aa: CASRGDNYEQYF
v_call: TRBV10-3; d_call: .; j_call: TRBJ2-7; clone_size: .; cdr3_nt: TGTGCCATCAGCCCCGGGGACTACGAGCAGTACTTC; cdr3_aa: CAISPGDYEQYF
v_call: TRBV25-1; d_call: .; j_call: TRBJ1-2; clone_size: .; cdr3_nt: TGTGCCAGCAGTGAGCGTCAGGGTAGAGGCTACACCTTC; cdr3_aa: CASSERQGRGYTF
v_call: TRBV29-1; d_call: TRBD2; j_call: TRBJ2-7; clone_size: few; cdr3_nt: TGCAGCGTGGAGACTAGCCTCGGGTCCTACGAGCAGTACTTC; cdr3_aa: CSVETSLGSYEQYF
v_call: TRBV5-1; d_call: TRBD2; j_call: TRBJ2-1; clone_size: .; cdr3_nt: TGCGCCAGCAGCGGCGGGAGGGCCACAGGAGAGCAGTTCTTC; cdr3_aa: CASSGGRATGEQFF
v_call: TRBV11-1; d_call: .; j_call: TRBJ1-4; clone_size: .; cdr3_nt: TGTGCCAGCAGCGCCAGACAGCCATCTAATGAAAAACTGTTTTTT; cdr3_aa: CASSARQPSNEKLFF